This TCR beta chain was recorded in a study of T cells in Graves' hyperthyroidism and ophthalmopathy. Template material for amplifying TCR beta CDR3 regions consisted of RNA transcripts. During a first-round RT-PCR of the TCR CDR3, the HTBI primer set was used. MiXCR, run by TCRdb on the multiplex PCR reads, gives a single entry per CDR3 protein. Here the sample spans about 610,000 distinct CDR3 sequences, around 42% being singletons. The material sequenced was peripheral blood or thyroid tissue (not recorded which). This TCR derives from a woman aged 18-30 years with Graves' hyperthyroidism.

CDR3 coding DNA: TGTGCCAGCAGCTTAGTTGGGGGGACTAGCGGGAGGGCCAGGGAGCAGTTCTTC. Translation: CASSLVGGTSGRAREQFF. This chain uses TRBV7-9 with TRBJ2-1; 16 bases align to TRBD2. The CDR3 runs 18 residues. Germline assignment: CDR1 SEHNR and CDR2 FQNEAQ (reference sequence). Germline trimming cut 1 base from V and 10 bases from J; bases unmatched to any gene: 10.